These T cell receptor beta chains were read from a single sample in a study of CD4 T cells in relation to SARS-CoV-2 and coronaviruses. Sequencing was performed with immunoSEQ multiplex PCR; in TCRdb, only in-frame clones are kept and a portion is missing. The sample carries more than 20,000 clones, just under 80% recorded once. For these receptors, no antigen is known. Input material: CD4+ T cells from PBMCs, cultured in vitro. The receptor set was obtained from a human donor in good health. Each CDR3 is given with its conserved first and last residue. D genes are given only for firm matches. Expanded clones are given a class, and other clones once, few, many or no size at all.

TRBV30	NA	TRBJ1-2	NA	TGTGCCTGGGGAGATTCCGGGACACCCTATGGCTACACCTTC	CAWGDSGTPYGYTF
TRBV28	NA	TRBJ1-5	NA	TGTGCCAGCAGTATCCCGGAGATTAGCAATCAGCCCCAGCATTTT	CASSIPEISNQPQHF
TRBV25-1	NA	TRBJ2-6	NA	TGTGCCAGCAGACCTCAATCCTCTGGGGCCAACGTCCTGACTTTC	CASRPQSSGANVLTF
TRBV6-5	TRBD1	TRBJ1-5	NA	TGTGCCACCAAACCCGGAGGACAGGGGGCTCAGCCCCAGCATTTT	CATKPGGQGAQPQHF
TRBV5-1	TRBD2	TRBJ2-5	once	TGCGCCAGCAGCTTTTTACTCCTAGCGGGAGGTGGGTACCAAGAGACCCAGTACTTC	CASSFLLLAGGGYQETQYF
TRBV5-6	NA	TRBJ1-1	NA	TGTGCCAGCAGCTTGTTGGACGGAGTCACTGAAGCTTTCTTT	CASSLLDGVTEAFF
TRBV4-1	NA	TRBJ2-1	NA	TGCGCCAGCAGCCAAGATGGTGGCAGGGCGGAGGACAATGAGCAGTTCTTC	CASSQDGGRAEDNEQFF
TRBV5-1	TRBD2	TRBJ2-5	few	TGCGCCAGCAGTACCCAGACTAGCTCGTCGGAAGGAGAGACCCAGTACTTC	CASSTQTSSSEGETQYF
TRBV5-6	NA	TRBJ1-6	once	TGTGCCAGCAGCTCCCGGACAGCTTATAATTCACCCCTCCACTTT	CASSSRTAYNSPLHF
TRBV7-3	NA	TRBJ1-1	few	TGTGCCAGCAGCACGGGGCCGAACACTGAAGCTTTCTTT	CASSTGPNTEAFF
TRBV10-3	NA	TRBJ1-2	NA	TGTGCCATCAGTGAGTCGGCGGGAGCTAACTATGGCTACACCTTC	CAISESAGANYGYTF
TRBV14	NA	TRBJ2-5	NA	TGTGCCAGCAGTGCTCGGGAGACCCAGTACTTC	CASSARETQYF
TRBV28	NA	TRBJ2-1	NA	TGTGCCAGCGGCTGGGACACCGCGTTCTTC	CASGWDTAFF
TRBV4-1	TRBD1	TRBJ1-1	NA	TGCGCCAGCAGCCAAGTCACCGGGACAGGGGCTGAAGCTTTCTTT	CASSQVTGTGAEAFF
TRBV28	NA	TRBJ2-7	NA	TGTGCCAGCACCCCTTTTTCGGGGGCGAGCTCCTACGAGCAGTACTTC	CASTPFSGASSYEQYF
TRBV4-2	NA	TRBJ1-2	few	TGTGCCAGCAGCCAAGACAGGGACACTGGCTACACCTTC	CASSQDRDTGYTF
TRBV10-1	NA	TRBJ2-1	few	TGCGCCAGCAGTGCTCCAGCAGGGAGAAATGAGCAGTTCTTC	CASSAPAGRNEQFF
TRBV5-5	NA	TRBJ1-3	NA	TGTGCCAGCAGCTTGGCCAATCGGGGGGCAGCTGGAAACACCATATATTTT	CASSLANRGAAGNTIYF
TRBV14	NA	TRBJ2-2	NA	TGTGCCAGTGCCCCCAGGGGCGGCGGGGAGCTGTTTTTT	CASAPRGGGELFF
TRBV18	TRBD1	TRBJ1-4	NA	TGTGCCAGCTCACCATCGACAGGGGGAACAACTAATGAAAAACTGTTTTTT	CASSPSTGGTTNEKLFF
TRBV19	NA	TRBJ1-6	NA	TGTGCCAGTACAGCAGGGTTCGGGGGGAATTCACCCCTCCACTTT	CASTAGFGGNSPLHF
TRBV10-3	NA	TRBJ1-1	NA	TGTGCCATCAGTGCCGGGGATTTAGACACTGAAGCTTTCTTT	CAISAGDLDTEAFF
TRBV3-1/TRBV3-2	NA	TRBJ1-1	NA	TGTGCCAGCAGCCAAGTAGGGAACACTGAAGCTTTCTTT	CASSQVGNTEAFF
TRBV27	NA	TRBJ2-7	medium-sized	TGTGCCAGCAGTTTGGGGCCCGCCTACGAGCAGTACTTC	CASSLGPAYEQYF
TRBV5-1	NA	TRBJ2-1	NA	TGCGCCAGCAGTCCCGGTCCCAATGATCTCAATGAGCAGTTCTTC	CASSPGPNDLNEQFF
TRBV29-1	NA	TRBJ2-1	NA	TGCAGCGTTGAATCGGCTAGCTCCCCATTTTTGAATGAGCAGTTCTTC	CSVESASSPFLNEQFF
TRBV6-2/TRBV6-3	NA	TRBJ2-5	NA	TGTGCCAGCAGTTACTTCCAATTGGAGACCCAGTACTTC	CASSYFQLETQYF
TRBV19	TRBD1	TRBJ2-7	NA	TGTGCCAGTAGTGCTCGACAGGGGACGACCTACGAGCAGTACTTC	CASSARQGTTYEQYF
TRBV6-5	TRBD1	TRBJ1-4	NA	TGTGCCAGCAGTTACTCAAGGGGGCAGGGTGAAAAACTGTTTTTT	CASSYSRGQGEKLFF
TRBV28	TRBD1	TRBJ2-7	NA	TGTGCCAGCAATCCGGGACAGAGATTCTACGAGCAGTACTTC	CASNPGQRFYEQYF
TRBV3-1/TRBV3-2	NA	TRBJ2-4	NA	TGTGCCAGCAGCTCCCCCGTTACAGGATACTCCAAAAACATTCAGTACTTC	CASSSPVTGYSKNIQYF
TRBV19	TRBD1	TRBJ2-5	NA	TGTGCCAGTAGTCGGACAGGGGTCCAGTACCAAGAGACCCAGTACTTC	CASSRTGVQYQETQYF
TRBV7-9	TRBD1	TRBJ1-4	few	TGTGCCAGCAGCTCCCGGACAGGGGGGGAAAAACTGTTTTTT	CASSSRTGGEKLFF
TRBV10-3	NA	TRBJ2-7	NA	TGTGCCATCAGCGGGACACACTACGAGCAGTACTTC	CAISGTHYEQYF
TRBV29-1	NA	TRBJ1-1	NA	TGCAGCGTTGCGGGACACATGAACACTGAAGCTTTCTTT	CSVAGHMNTEAFF
TRBV5-1	TRBD1	TRBJ1-5	NA	TGCGCCAGCAGTCCCGACAGGGCGGATCAGCCCCAGCATTTT	CASSPDRADQPQHF
TRBV14	NA	TRBJ2-5	NA	TGTGCCAGCAGCCCCACTGGGTGGAGGGACGTAGAGATGACCCAGTACTTC	CASSPTGWRDVEMTQYF
TRBV10-2	NA	TRBJ1-2	NA	TGCGCCAGCAGTGAATTTGATGGGGGCTACACCTTC	CASSEFDGGYTF
TRBV19	TRBD2	TRBJ2-7	NA	TGTGCCAGTAGTGCACTAGCGGGAAGGAACTACGAGCAGTACTTC	CASSALAGRNYEQYF
TRBV13	TRBD1	TRBJ1-1	once	TGTGCCAGTGCCCAGGGGGTAGAGACTGAAGCTTTCTTT	CASAQGVETEAFF
TRBV5-1	TRBD2	TRBJ2-1	NA	TGCGCCAGCAGCTTGGCCCCTAGCGGGAGCGTGAATGAGCAGTTCTTC	CASSLAPSGSVNEQFF
TRBV19	NA	TRBJ2-5	NA	TGTGCCAGTAGCTCCTCTGTGGATGAGACCCAGTACTTC	CASSSSVDETQYF
TRBV28	NA	TRBJ1-2	NA	TGTGCCAGCAGCCGACAGTTCGACAGCATATATGGCTACACCTTC	CASSRQFDSIYGYTF
TRBV5-4	TRBD1	TRBJ1-6	few	TGTGCCAGCAGCTTCGGGACAGGGCTTAATTCACCCCTCCACTTT	CASSFGTGLNSPLHF